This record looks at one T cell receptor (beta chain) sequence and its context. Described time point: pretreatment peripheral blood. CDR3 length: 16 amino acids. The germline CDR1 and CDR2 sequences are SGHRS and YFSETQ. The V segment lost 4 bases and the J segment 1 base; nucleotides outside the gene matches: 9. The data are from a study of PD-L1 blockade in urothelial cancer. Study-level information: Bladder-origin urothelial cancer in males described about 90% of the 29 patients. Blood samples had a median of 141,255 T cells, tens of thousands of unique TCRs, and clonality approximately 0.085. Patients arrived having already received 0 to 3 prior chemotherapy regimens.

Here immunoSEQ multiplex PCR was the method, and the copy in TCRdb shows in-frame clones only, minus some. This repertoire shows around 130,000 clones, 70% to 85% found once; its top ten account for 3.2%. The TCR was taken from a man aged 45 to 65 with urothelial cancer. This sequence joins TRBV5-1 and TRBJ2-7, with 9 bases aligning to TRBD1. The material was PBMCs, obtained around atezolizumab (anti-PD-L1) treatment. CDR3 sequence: CASSLTSGQGSYEQYF. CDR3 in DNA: TGCGCCAGCAGCCTAACTTCGGGACAGGGTTCCTACGAGCAGTACTTC.